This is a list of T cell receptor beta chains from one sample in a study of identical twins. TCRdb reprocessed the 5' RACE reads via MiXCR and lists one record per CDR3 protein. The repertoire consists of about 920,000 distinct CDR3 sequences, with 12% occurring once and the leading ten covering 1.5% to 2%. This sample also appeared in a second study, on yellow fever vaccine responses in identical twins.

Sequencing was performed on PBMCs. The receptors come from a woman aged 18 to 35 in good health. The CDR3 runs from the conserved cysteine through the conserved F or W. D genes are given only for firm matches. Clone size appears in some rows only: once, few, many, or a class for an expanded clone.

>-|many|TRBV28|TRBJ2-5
CASSWAGAETQYF
TGTGCCAGCAGCTGGGCGGGGGCAGAGACCCAGTACTTC
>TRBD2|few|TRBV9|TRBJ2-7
CASSVPPYGRFAYEQYF
TGTGCCAGCAGCGTACCCCCTTACGGGAGGTTTGCCTACGAGCAGTACTTC
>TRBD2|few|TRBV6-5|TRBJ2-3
CASSYGGSGGAADTQYF
TGTGCCAGCAGTTACGGTGGTAGCGGGGGGGCCGCGGATACGCAGTATTTT
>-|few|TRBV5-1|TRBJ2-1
CASSPRGLPVEQFF
TGCGCCAGCAGCCCCCGAGGACTACCGGTTGAGCAGTTCTTC
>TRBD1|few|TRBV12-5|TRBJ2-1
CASGLGQGANNEQFF
TGTGCTAGTGGTTTGGGACAGGGGGCAAACAATGAGCAGTTCTTC
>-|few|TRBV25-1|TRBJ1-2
CASQGSSTYYGYTF
TGTGCCAGCCAGGGGAGTAGTACTTACTATGGCTACACCTTC
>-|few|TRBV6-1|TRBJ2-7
CASTLTANSYEQYF
TGTGCCAGCACCCTGACAGCGAACTCCTACGAGCAGTACTTC
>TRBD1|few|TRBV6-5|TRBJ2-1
CASSYSPGQGYNEQFF
TGTGCCAGCAGTTATTCGCCGGGACAGGGCTACAATGAGCAGTTCTTC
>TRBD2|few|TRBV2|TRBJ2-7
CASSAGLAAYEQYF
TGTGCCAGCAGCGCGGGACTAGCGGCCTACGAGCAGTACTTC
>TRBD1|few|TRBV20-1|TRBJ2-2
CSANPGTGSGELFF
TGCAGTGCTAATCCCGGGACAGGGTCCGGGGAGCTGTTTTTT
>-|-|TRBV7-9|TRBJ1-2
CASSLARQANYGYTF
TGTGCCAGCAGCTTAGCGCGGCAGGCTAACTATGGCTACACCTTC
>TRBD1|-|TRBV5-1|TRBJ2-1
CASSLRYRGLDEQFF
TGCGCCAGCAGCTTGAGGTACAGGGGGCTCGATGAGCAGTTCTTC
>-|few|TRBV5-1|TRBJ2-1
CARSPSGESYNEQFF
TGCGCCCGCAGCCCCTCGGGAGAATCCTACAATGAGCAGTTCTTC
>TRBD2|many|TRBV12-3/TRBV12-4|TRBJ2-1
CASNFVAGGFEQFF
TGTGCCAGCAATTTTGTAGCGGGAGGATTTGAGCAGTTCTTC
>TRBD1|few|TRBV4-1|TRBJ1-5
CASSNDRVNQPQHF
TGCGCCAGCAGTAATGACAGGGTGAATCAGCCCCAGCATTTT
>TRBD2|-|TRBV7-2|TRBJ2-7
CASSTRGLAYKQYF
TGTGCCAGCAGCACGCGGGGACTAGCTTACAAGCAGTACTTC
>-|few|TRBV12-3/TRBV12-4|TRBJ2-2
CASSHHLSTEELFF
TGTGCCAGCAGCCACCATCTCAGTACTGAGGAGCTGTTTTTT
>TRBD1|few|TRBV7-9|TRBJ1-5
CASSLGDREDNQPQHF
TGTGCCAGCAGCTTAGGTGACAGGGAAGACAATCAGCCCCAGCATTTT
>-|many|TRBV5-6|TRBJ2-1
CASSLNYNEQFF
TGTGCCAGCAGCTTGAACTACAATGAGCAGTTCTTC
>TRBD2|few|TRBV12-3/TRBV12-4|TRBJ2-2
CASSSGLAGYLGELFF
TGTGCCAGCAGTTCCGGACTAGCGGGATACCTCGGGGAGCTGTTTTTT
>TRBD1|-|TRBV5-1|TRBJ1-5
CASAARGGQPQHF
TGCGCCAGCGCCGCCAGGGGGGGTCAGCCCCAGCATTTT
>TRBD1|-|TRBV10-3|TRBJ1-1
CAIRNRDRVNTEAFF
TGTGCCATCAGGAACCGGGACAGGGTCAACACTGAAGCTTTCTTT
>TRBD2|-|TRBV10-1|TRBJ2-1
CEPPSGSGNEQFF
TGCGAACCCCCAAGCGGGAGTGGGAATGAGCAGTTCTTC
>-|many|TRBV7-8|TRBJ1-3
CASSLGGSFSGNTIYF
TGTGCCAGCAGCTTAGGGGGGAGCTTCTCTGGAAACACCATATATTTT
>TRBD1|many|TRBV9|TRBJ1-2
CASRTGSYGYTF
TGTGCCAGCAGGACAGGGAGCTATGGCTACACCTTC
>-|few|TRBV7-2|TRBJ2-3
CASSHRGLGDTQYF
TGTGCCAGCAGCCATCGGGGGCTTGGAGATACGCAGTATTTT
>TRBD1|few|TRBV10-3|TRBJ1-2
CAISRGQGGYTF
TGTGCCATCAGCAGGGGGCAGGGGGGCTACACCTTC
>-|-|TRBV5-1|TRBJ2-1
CASSSDRDYNEQFF
TGCGCCAGCAGCTCGGACCGGGACTACAATGAGCAGTTCTTC
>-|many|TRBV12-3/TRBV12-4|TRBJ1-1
CASSSSIDTEAFF
TGTGCCAGCAGTTCCAGTATTGACACTGAAGCTTTCTTT
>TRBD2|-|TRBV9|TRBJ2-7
CASSVALADYEQYF
TGTGCCAGCAGCGTAGCACTAGCGGACTACGAGCAGTACTTC
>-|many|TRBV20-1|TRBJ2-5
CSAQRTTQETQYF
TGCAGTGCTCAAAGAACTACGCAAGAGACCCAGTACTTC
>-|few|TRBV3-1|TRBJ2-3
CASSQERGLAQYF
TGTGCCAGCAGCCAAGAAAGAGGGTTGGCGCAGTATTTT
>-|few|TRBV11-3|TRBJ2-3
CASSFYGQTTDTQYF
TGTGCCAGCAGCTTCTACGGACAGACCACAGATACGCAGTATTTT
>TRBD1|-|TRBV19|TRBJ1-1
CASSIWDRGNTEAFF
TGTGCCAGTAGTATTTGGGACAGGGGGAACACCGAAGCTTTCTTT
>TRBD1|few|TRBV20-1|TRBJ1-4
CSATGTGVEKLFF
TGCAGTGCTACCGGGACAGGGGTCGAAAAACTGTTTTTT
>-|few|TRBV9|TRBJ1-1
CASSPTGLVYTEAFF
TGTGCCAGCAGCCCTACAGGGCTCGTGTACACTGAAGCTTTCTTT
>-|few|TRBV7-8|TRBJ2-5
CASSFVYQETQYF
TGTGCCAGCAGCTTTGTGTACCAAGAGACCCAGTACTTC
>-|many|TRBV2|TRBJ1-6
CASSASSLPHNSPLHF
TGTGCCAGCAGTGCCAGCAGTCTACCTCATAATTCACCCCTCCACTTT
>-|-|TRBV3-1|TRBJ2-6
CASQSGDQHSGANVLTF
TGTGCCAGCCAATCCGGGGACCAACACTCTGGGGCCAACGTCCTGACTTTC
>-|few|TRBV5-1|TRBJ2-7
CASSVRGGGGNEQYF
TGCGCCAGCAGCGTTCGAGGGGGAGGGGGCAACGAGCAGTACTTC
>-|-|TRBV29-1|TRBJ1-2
CSVEAAGVKYGYTF
TGCAGCGTTGAAGCAGCAGGGGTAAAGTATGGCTACACCTTC
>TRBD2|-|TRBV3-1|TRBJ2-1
CASRARGGGTHNEQFF
TGTGCCAGCCGGGCCCGGGGGGGGGGAACCCACAATGAGCAGTTCTTC
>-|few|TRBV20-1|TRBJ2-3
CSARALAQNTDTQYF
TGCAGTGCTAGAGCGCTAGCGCAAAACACAGATACGCAGTATTTT
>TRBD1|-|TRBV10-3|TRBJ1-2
CAITTQGQGVTNYGYTF
TGTGCCATCACCACACAGGGACAGGGGGTTACTAACTATGGCTACACCTTC
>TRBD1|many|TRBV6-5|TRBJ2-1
CASSYSQGASYNEQFF
TGTGCCAGCAGTTACTCACAGGGGGCCTCCTACAATGAGCAGTTCTTC
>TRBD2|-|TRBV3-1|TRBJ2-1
CASRSSGGNHNEQFF
TGTGCCAGCAGATCTTCGGGGGGGAATCACAATGAGCAGTTCTTC
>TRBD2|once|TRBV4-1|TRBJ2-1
CASSQLGGGWGAFF
TGCGCCAGCAGCCAACTCGGCGGGGGGTGGGGTGCGTTCTTC
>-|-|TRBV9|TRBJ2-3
CASSVEGGGALTDTQYF
TGTGCCAGCAGCGTAGAAGGAGGGGGGGCCCTCACAGATACGCAGTATTTT
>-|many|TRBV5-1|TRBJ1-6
CASSPGQPNSPLHF
TGCGCCAGCAGCCCTGGACAGCCAAATTCACCCCTCCACTTT
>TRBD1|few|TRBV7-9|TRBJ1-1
CASSFDRGWNAFF
TGTGCCAGCAGCTTCGACAGGGGATGGAATGCTTTCTTT
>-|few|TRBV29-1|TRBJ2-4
CSVERPGVAKNIQYF
TGCAGCGTTGAACGACCCGGGGTAGCCAAAAACATTCAGTACTTC